This is a list of T cell receptor beta chains from one sample in a study of T cell responses to AZD1222 COVID-19 vaccine. Assay: immunoSEQ multiplex PCR; the TCRdb copy retains only in-frame clones and omits some. There are about 170,000 clones in the sample; roughly 89% occur only once, and roughly 1.6% lies in the top ten. The material was peripheral blood, obtained on day 0 of AZD1222 vaccination. These receptors were taken from an adult in good health. CDR3s include the opening cysteine and the closing phenylalanine or tryptophan. Fields, in order: V gene, clone size, J gene, CDR3 protein. Clone size, where shown, is once, few, many, or a class for clones that have expanded.

TRBV6-5,-,TRBJ1-2,CASSTTPNDYGYTF
TRBV7-3,-,TRBJ2-2,CASSSQGSVGELFF
TRBV18,-,TRBJ1-3,CASSPLGQRPGNTIYF
TRBV9,-,TRBJ2-4,CASSTGGGGSAKNIQYF
TRBV7-3,-,TRBJ1-6,CASSFYNSPLHF
TRBV19,-,TRBJ1-1,CASSIPGRNGMNTEAFF
TRBV9,-,TRBJ2-1,CASSDDPGLAGGSYNEQFF
TRBV7-9,-,TRBJ1-1,CASSLSTEAFF
TRBV6-5,-,TRBJ1-6,CASSYTWTGSRSPLHF
TRBV19,-,TRBJ1-1,CASTDVSGGLTEAFF
TRBV19,-,TRBJ1-3,CASSMTTRQTGNTIYF
TRBV29-1,-,TRBJ2-7,CSVAIGLKAYEQYF
TRBV2,-,TRBJ1-1,CASRHWNTEAFF
TRBV7-2,once,TRBJ2-5,CASSMERDRPPQYF
TRBV7-2,-,TRBJ2-2,CASSLVTGPTGELFF
TRBV18,-,TRBJ2-1,CASSYTGGLYNEQFF
TRBV7-8,-,TRBJ2-1,CASSPLAGASYNEQFF
TRBV5-1,-,TRBJ1-1,CASSPSGTVNTEAFF
TRBV10-1,-,TRBJ1-4,CASSPGTPAQLFF
TRBV5-8,-,TRBJ2-6,CASSLGGSGANVLTF
TRBV11-2,-,TRBJ1-2,CASSLDGNYGYTF
TRBV2,-,TRBJ1-5,CASSAEGGSNQPQHF
TRBV10-3,-,TRBJ1-4,CAISESWGATNEKLFF
TRBV19,-,TRBJ2-5,CASRTTNGGETQYF
TRBV6-1,-,TRBJ2-7,CASSEGASNF
TRBV19,-,TRBJ1-4,CASSLYRGTNEKLFF
TRBV9,-,TRBJ1-2,CASSNQGVYGYTF
TRBV7-9,-,TRBJ1-4,CASSLARGPSNEKLFF
TRBV18,-,TRBJ1-1,CASSPVGTATEAFF
TRBV6-6,-,TRBJ2-3,CASSAASGGPADTQYF
TRBV7-9,-,TRBJ2-5,CASSPPGPYRDARQETQYF
TRBV30,-,TRBJ2-7,CAWSVREDRSPYEQYF
TRBV6-5,-,TRBJ1-1,CASRSNTEAFF
TRBV7-6,-,TRBJ2-7,CASSYQAGASYEQYF
TRBV12-3/TRBV12-4,once,TRBJ2-7,CASSQGSYEQYF
TRBV11-2,once,TRBJ1-1,CASSTRDHREAFF
TRBV2,-,TRBJ1-2,CASYLAFTGYTF
TRBV7-6,-,TRBJ1-2,CASSPTRAGSGGYTF
TRBV18,once,TRBJ1-1,CASSLGTANTEAFF